These 18 T cell receptor beta chains came from one sample sequenced in a study of OX40 agonist ivuxolimab in advanced cancers. Assay used: immunoSEQ multiplex PCR; TCRdb lists only in-frame clones, some missing. The sample lists roughly 89,000 clones; about 87% were seen once. This specimen was CD4+ or CD8+ T cells sorted from blood, taken in a trial of the OX40 agonist ivuxolimab. The receptor set was obtained from an adult with an advanced solid tumor such as melanoma, head and neck, liver or kidney cancer.

The chain links TRBV4-2 to TRBJ2-3; no firm D call. Germline V gene sequence: CDR1 LGHNA, CDR2 YNFKEQ. CDR3 length: 16 amino acids. V was clipped by 0 bases and J by 1 base, with 11 bases between them. CDR3 in amino acids: CASSQEGRTRTDTQYF. The CDR3, as DNA: TGTGCCAGCAGCCAAGAAGGCCGGACCCGCACAGATACGCAGTATTTT.

As DNA, the CDR3 is TGTGCCAGCAGCCATGGCCTACCGGGACAGGGGGAAAACACCATATATTTT. As protein: CASSHGLPGQGENTIYF. The chain is built from TRBV4-2 and TRBJ1-3, with 11 bases aligning to TRBD1. Per the germline V gene, CDR1 is LGHNA and CDR2 is YNFKEQ. The ends lost 3 bases at V and 6 bases at J; junction bases unmatched: 10. This CDR3 has 17 amino acids.

The J gene is TRBJ1-2, the V gene TRBV9; D remains unclear. V gave up 0 bases and J gave up 5 bases, with 8 bases separating them. The CDR3 loop spans 13 amino acids. Germline CDR1 reads SGDLS; CDR2 reads YYNGEE. The CDR3 is CASSVAQKYGYTF. The CDR3 DNA is TGTGCCAGCAGCGTAGCACAGAAATATGGCTACACCTTC. The entire variable domain, with the rest obtained from reference TRBV9 and TRBJ1-2, is as follows: DSGVTQTPKHLITATGQRVTLRCSPRSGDLSVYWYQQSLDQGLQFLIQYYNGEERAKGNILERFSAQQFPDLHSELNLSSLELGDSALYFCASSVAQKYGYTFGSGTRLTVV.

The rearrangement uses TRBV10-2 and TRBJ1-1, with 8 bases matching TRBD1. CDR3 length: 14 residues. The V segment lost 10 bases and the J segment 0 bases; nucleotides outside the gene matches: 7. Germline V lookup: CDR1 WSHSY, CDR2 SAAADI. The CDR3 nucleotides are TGCGCCACTTGGACAGGGACTGTGAACACTGAAGCTTTCTTT. It encodes CATWTGTVNTEAFF.

The chain links TRBV10-3 to TRBJ1-2, with no clear D. CDR1 and CDR2 from the germline V gene are ENHRY and SYGVKD. This CDR3 contains 15 residues. Between the trimmed V and J ends, which lost 2 bases and 6 bases, there was a span of 16 bases. The CDR3 loop is CAISEPRPEFDGYTF. CDR3 coding DNA: TGTGCCATCAGTGAGCCTCGCCCTGAATTTGATGGCTACACCTTC.

The V and J genes are TRBV11-3 and TRBJ2-4; D perhaps matches TRBD2 (6 bases). V lost 2 bases and J lost 8, with 10 bases in between. Germline assignment: CDR1 SGHNT and CDR2 YENEEA. The CDR3 has 13 amino acids. The CDR3 loop reads CASSLWGGDIQYF. DNA for the CDR3: TGTGCCAGCAGCTTATGGGGAGGCGACATTCAGTACTTC.

The CDR3 bases are TGTGCCAGCAGATTCCGGGACAGGGGTCCCGGGGAGCTGTTTTTT. It translates to CASRFRDRGPGELFF. V and J are TRBV28 and TRBJ2-2; 10 bases are a match to TRBD1. Per the germline V gene, CDR1 is MDHEN and CDR2 is SYDVKM. This CDR3 contains 15 residues. Trimming took 6 bases from V and 6 from J; bases not matched to a gene: 7. Based on the CDR3 plus reference TRBV28 and TRBJ2-2, the full variable domain is DVKVTQSSRYLVKRTGEKVFLECVQDMDHENMFWYRQDPGLGLRLIYFSYDVKMKEKGDIPEGYSVSREKKERFSLILESASTNQTSMYLCASRFRDRGPGELFFGEGSRLTVL.

This clone was seen once. The V call is TRBV6-6, the J call TRBJ2-3; maybe TRBD1 (6 bases). Germline assignment: CDR1 MNHNY and CDR2 SVGAGI (reference sequence). CDR3 length equals 15 residues. Between the trimmed V and J ends, which lost 1 base and 5 bases, there was a span of 13 bases. CDR3 nucleotides: TGTGCCAGCAGTTACTATGGAGAGACAGGAGATACGCAGTATTTT. Protein product: CASSYYGETGDTQYF.

The V call is TRBV27, the J call TRBJ2-7; no firm D call. The V end was cut by 3 bases, the J end by 3 bases, with 12 bases between. The CDR3 has 14 residues. Germline V CDR1 and CDR2: MNHEY, SMNVEV (reference sequence). The DNA of the CDR3 is TGTGCCAGCAGTTTCCCCGTTGACAACTACGAGCAGTACTTC. Its protein product is CASSFPVDNYEQYF.

The chain has TRBV28 and TRBJ2-1, with 8 bases matching TRBD2. Losses at the gene ends were 5 bases for V and 4 bases for J; bases not matched to a gene: 7. In germline, CDR1 is MDHEN, CDR2 SYDVKM. The CDR3 contains 15 residues. This CDR3 is CASSPTSGQYNEQFF. Written as DNA, the CDR3 is TGTGCCAGCAGTCCCACTAGCGGCCAATACAATGAGCAGTTCTTC.

The chain carries TRBV9 and TRBJ2-2, with 7 bases identical to TRBD2. The V and J ends lost 4 bases and 2 bases, in that order; junction bases with no gene match: 5. Germline V CDR1 and CDR2: SGDLS, YYNGEE. CDR3 length: 15 amino acids. The CDR3 loop reads CASSKSGENTGELFF. As DNA, the CDR3 is TGTGCCAGCAGCAAAAGCGGGGAAAACACCGGGGAGCTGTTTTTT. Combining the CDR3 with reference TRBV9 and TRBJ2-2 gives the whole variable domain DSGVTQTPKHLITATGQRVTLRCSPRSGDLSVYWYQQSLDQGLQFLIQYYNGEERAKGNILERFSAQQFPDLHSELNLSSLELGDSALYFCASSKSGENTGELFFGEGSRLTVL.

The V and J genes are TRBV5-1 and TRBJ1-1, with D perhaps matching TRBD1 (5 bases). The CDR3 spans 14 residues. Germline V gene lookup returns CDR1 SGHRS and CDR2 YFSETQ. Trimming shortened V by 2 bases and J by 5 bases, and 13 bases separated the two germline ends. CDR3 residues: CASSLGTWGTEAFF. CDR3 DNA sequence: TGCGCCAGCAGCTTAGGCACCTGGGGGACTGAAGCTTTCTTT. Full variable domain (missing parts from reference TRBV5-1 and TRBJ1-1): KAGVTQTPRYLIKTRGQQVTLSCSPISGHRSVSWYQQTPGQGLQFLFEYFSETQRNKGNFPGRFSGRQFSNSRSEMNVSTLELGDSALYLCASSLGTWGTEAFFGQGTRLTVV.

The chain links TRBV15 to TRBJ1-4; TRBD1 might be the D (5 bases). CDR1 is LNHNV, CDR2 YYDKDF, per germline (reference sequence). Trimming removed 5 bases at V and 4 bases at J, with 14 bases between. The CDR3 loop spans 15 amino acids. CDR3 loop: CATSRYRDGNEKLFF. DNA for the CDR3: TGTGCCACCAGCCGTTACCGGGACGGTAATGAAAAACTGTTTTTT.

The chain joins TRBV6-5 to TRBJ2-7; perhaps TRBD2 as D (5 bases). The CDR3 covers 14 residues. The V gene's germline CDR1 is MNHEY and CDR2 SVGAGI. Deletions cut 1 base from V and 2 bases from J, with 9 bases between. The CDR3 DNA is TGTGCCAGCAGTTACTTGGAGGCCCCCTACGAGCAGTACTTC. This gives the protein CASSYLEAPYEQYF.

The V call is TRBV19, the J call TRBJ2-7, with TRBD1 identical over 9 bases. The CDR3 loop spans 15 amino acids. The J segment lost 0 bases and the V segment lost 5 bases, leaving 5 bases of the junction unmatched. Germline-derived CDR1 and CDR2 are LNHDA and SQIVND (reference sequence). CDR3 in amino acids: CASSPPDRGSYEQYF. CDR3 bases: TGTGCCAGTAGTCCCCCGGACAGGGGCTCCTACGAGCAGTACTTC.

The V and J genes are TRBV7-9 and TRBJ1-4; 8 bases are shared with TRBD1. There are 14 residues in the CDR3. Germline CDR1 and CDR2: SEHNR and FQNEAQ (reference sequence). Trimming took 6 bases from V and 6 from J; bases not matched to a gene: 6. CDR3 in amino acids: CASSPGGKDEKLFF. CDR3 DNA: TGTGCCAGCAGTCCAGGGGGCAAGGATGAAAAACTGTTTTTT.

The V and J genes are TRBV19 and TRBJ2-3; D ambiguous. This CDR3 contains 14 residues. With 1 base removed from V and 0 bases from J, the gap between germline ends came to 5 bases. Germline V gene data show CDR1 as LNHDA and CDR2 as SQIVND (reference sequence). The CDR3 loop is CASSIVASTDTQYF. The DNA for the CDR3 is TGTGCCAGTAGTATAGTAGCTAGCACAGATACGCAGTATTTT.

V and J are TRBV5-1 and TRBJ1-2; 7 bases map to TRBD1. The V gene end was trimmed by 4 bases and the J gene end by 0 bases; junction bases not matched to a gene: 3. The CDR3 totals 14 residues. Germline loops: CDR1 SGHRS, CDR2 YFSETQ. The CDR3 sequence: CASSQGQSNYGYTF. The CDR3, as DNA: TGCGCCAGCAGCCAGGGACAGTCTAACTATGGCTACACCTTC.